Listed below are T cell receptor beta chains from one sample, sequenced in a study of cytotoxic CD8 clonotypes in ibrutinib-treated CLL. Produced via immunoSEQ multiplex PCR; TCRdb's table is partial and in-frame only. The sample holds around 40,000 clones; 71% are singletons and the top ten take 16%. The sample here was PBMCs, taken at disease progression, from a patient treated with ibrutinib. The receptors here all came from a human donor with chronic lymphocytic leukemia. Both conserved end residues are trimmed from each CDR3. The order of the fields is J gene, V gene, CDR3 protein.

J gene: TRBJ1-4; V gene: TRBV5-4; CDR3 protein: ASSRGTGGGSNEKLF
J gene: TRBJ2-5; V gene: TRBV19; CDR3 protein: ASSIQDRVETQY
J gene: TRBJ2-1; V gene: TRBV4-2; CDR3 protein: ASSLQPDTYNEQF
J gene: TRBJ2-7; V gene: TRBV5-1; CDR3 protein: ASSPGTAYEQY
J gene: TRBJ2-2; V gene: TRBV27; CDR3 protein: ASRRQSNTGELF
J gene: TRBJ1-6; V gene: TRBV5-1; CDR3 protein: ASSTDSSGVSPLH
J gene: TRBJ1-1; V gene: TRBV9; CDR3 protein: ASSVMTGRNTEAF
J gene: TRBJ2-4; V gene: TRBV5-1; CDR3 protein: ASSLETLGGRSAKNIQY
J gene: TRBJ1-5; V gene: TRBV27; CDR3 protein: ASRGTPGSNQPQH
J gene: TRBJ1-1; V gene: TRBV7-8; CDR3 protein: ASSHNTEAF
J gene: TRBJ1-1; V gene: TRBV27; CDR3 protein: ATKQGNTEAF
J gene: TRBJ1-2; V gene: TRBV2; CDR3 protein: ASTRWGQGNGYT